Following are 17 T cell receptor beta chains from one sample sequenced in a study of blood T cell repertoires in COVID-19. Libraries were prepared by immunoSEQ multiplex PCR; TCRdb keeps only in-frame clonotypes and omits some of them. The sample records fewer than 180,000 clones, 87% being singletons. The sequenced sample was peripheral blood. These receptors originate from a woman aged 55 to 70 with active or convalescent COVID-19.

The chain has TRBV3-1 (or the pseudogene TRBV3-2) and TRBJ2-2; D is possibly TRBD2 (7 bases). The CDR3 has 18 amino acids. The germline gives CDR1 LGHDT, CDR2 YNNKEL (reference sequence). V shed 4 bases and J shed 2 bases, with 20 bases lying between them. In DNA, the CDR3 is TGTGCCAGCAGCCCCCGGTGGGGCGGGGGCCCAAACACCGGGGAGCTGTTTTTT. Encoded protein: CASSPRWGGGPNTGELFF.

The rearrangement links TRBV7-2 to TRBJ2-1; 9 bases are a match to TRBD2. Per germline, CDR1 SGHTA and CDR2 FQGNSA. The CDR3 length is 15 residues. The V segment lost 6 bases and the J segment 3 bases; nucleotides outside the gene matches: 6. The CDR3 sequence: CASRQAGGNYNEQFF. Written as DNA, the CDR3 is TGTGCCAGCAGGCAAGCGGGGGGAAACTACAATGAGCAGTTCTTC.

The genes are TRBV3-1 (or the pseudogene TRBV3-2) and TRBJ2-4; 9 bases align to TRBD1. The length of the CDR3 is 15 residues. The trim removed 5 bases at V and 16 bases at J, leaving 18 bases unmatched. CDR1 LGHDT and CDR2 YNNKEL come from the germline V gene (reference sequence). The CDR3 is CASSSLGTGGAGPYF. The CDR3 coding sequence is TGTGCCAGCAGCTCCTTAGGAACAGGGGGCGCGGGGCCTTACTTC.

This chain connects TRBV19 to TRBJ1-1; 7 bases line up with TRBD1. Germline V gives CDR1 LNHDA, CDR2 SQIVND (reference sequence). The CDR3 has 18 residues. V was pared by 6 bases and J by 3 bases, with 19 bases of the junction left unmatched. This CDR3 reads CASRKSHNTGDLYTEAFF. The CDR3 DNA is TGTGCCAGTAGAAAGTCTCACAACACAGGGGACCTATACACTGAAGCTTTCTTT.

V and J are TRBV7-6 and TRBJ2-1, with TRBD2 matching 9 bases. CDR3 length equals 15 residues. From germline, CDR1 is SGHVS and CDR2 FNYEAQ. V shed 2 bases, J shed 6 bases, and the junction held 5 bases outside the gene matches. In DNA, the CDR3 is TGTGCCAGCAGCTTAATGCGGGGGGGCTTCAATGAGCAGTTCTTC. Encoded protein: CASSLMRGGFNEQFF.

The chain has TRBV6-1 and TRBJ2-1, with no clear D. The CDR3 has 10 residues. V was pared by 1 base and J by 15 bases, with 7 bases between. The germline V gene has CDR1 MNHNS and CDR2 SASEGT. CDR3 region: CASSEDLLFF. The DNA of the CDR3 is TGTGCCAGCAGTGAAGACTTATTGTTCTTC.

The genes are TRBV6-7 and TRBJ1-3; no definite D call. TRBV6-7 is flagged as an ORF with uncertain function. The CDR3 covers 16 residues. V dropped 4 bases and J dropped 0 bases, with 13 bases sitting between them. The CDR3 region is CASSLNSYHSGNTIYF. As DNA, the CDR3 is TGTGCCAGCAGTTTAAACTCTTATCACTCTGGAAACACCATATATTTT.

The V gene is TRBV5-1, the J gene TRBJ1-6; 10 nucleotides match TRBD1. This CDR3 has 15 amino acids. V lost 3 bases, J lost 4 bases, and 1 base stayed unmatched. Germline V CDR1 and CDR2: SGHRS, YFSETQ. The CDR3 DNA sequence: TGCGCCAGCAGCTGGGGACAGGGGTATAATTCACCCCTCCACTTT. This translates into CASSWGQGYNSPLHF.

The rearrangement joins TRBV2 to TRBJ1-6; D is undetermined. Per the germline V gene, CDR1 is SNHLY and CDR2 is FYNNEI. Trimming shortened V by 0 bases and J by 3 bases, and 3 bases separated the two germline ends. The CDR3 contains 14 residues. In nucleotides, the CDR3 is TGTGCCAGCAGTGAAGCCCGCTATAATTCACCCCTCCACTTT. Translating it yields CASSEARYNSPLHF.

This chain uses TRBV2 with TRBJ1-2; D is unclear. The V end lost 3 bases, the J end lost 0 bases, and 5 bases lay between the germline ends. Germline CDR1 and CDR2: SNHLY and FYNNEI. CDR3 length equals 13 residues. CDR3 in DNA: TGTGCCAGCAGTGAGGAGTCTAACTATGGCTACACCTTC. Residues: CASSEESNYGYTF.

This clone appeared a few times. The chain is built from TRBV7-2 and TRBJ2-7, with 8 bases matching TRBD2. The CDR3 has 15 amino acids. Per the germline V gene, CDR1 is SGHTA and CDR2 is FQGNSA. With 4 bases clipped from V and 6 bases from J, the junction kept 11 bases outside the gene matches. The CDR3 reads CASSSRGGWSLEQYF. The CDR3 nucleotides are TGTGCCAGCAGCTCCCGGGGGGGCTGGAGTCTCGAGCAGTACTTC. Full variable domain (outside the CDR3, taken from reference TRBV7-2 and TRBJ2-7): GAGVSQSPSNKVTEKGKDVELRCDPISGHTALYWYRQSLGQGLEFLIYFQGNSAPDKSGLPSDRFSAERTGGSVSTLTIQRTQQEDSAVYLCASSSRGGWSLEQYFGPGTRLTVT.

J is TRBJ1-2 and V is TRBV4-1, with TRBD1 as a possible D gene (5 bases). Germline V lookup: CDR1 MGHRA, CDR2 YSYEKL. Trimming pared 0 bases from V and 2 bases from J, leaving 10 bases between. The CDR3 is 15 amino acids. This CDR3 is CASSQDWAGNYGYTF. CDR3 nucleotide sequence: TGCGCCAGCAGCCAAGATTGGGCAGGGAACTATGGCTACACCTTC.

This chain joins TRBV11-2 and TRBJ1-5; D possibly corresponds to TRBD1 (5 bases). This CDR3 has 19 residues. V lost 1 base and J lost 2, with 21 bases in between. Germline V gives CDR1 SGHAT, CDR2 FQNNGV. The DNA of the CDR3 is TGTGCCAGCAGCTTAGGAGCCGTGCAGGGTATAGTGCGCAATCAGCCCCAGCATTTT. Translating gives CASSLGAVQGIVRNQPQHF.

The V gene is TRBV29-1, the J gene TRBJ2-7, with 8 nucleotides matching TRBD1. The CDR3 extends over 12 amino acids. CDR1 and CDR2 from the germline V gene are SQVTM and ANQGSEA. The V segment lost 4 bases and the J segment 2 bases; nucleotides outside the gene matches: 1. Here the CDR3 DNA reads TGCAGCGTTGCGACAGGGGCCTACGAGCAGTACTTC. Residues: CSVATGAYEQYF.

The V and J genes are TRBV4-3 and TRBJ1-1; unclear D gene. CDR1 is LGHNA, CDR2 YSLEER, per germline. V was clipped by 0 bases and J by 3 bases, with 8 bases between them. The length of the CDR3 is 14 residues. The CDR3 reads CASSQDVGDTEAFF. CDR3 bases: TGCGCCAGCAGCCAAGATGTCGGGGACACTGAAGCTTTCTTT.

The genes are TRBV5-1 and TRBJ2-7, with TRBD1 matching over 8 bases. The CDR3 sequence is 14 residues long. The junction had 7 bases not matched to a gene; V was cut back by 4 bases and J by 4 bases. The germline V gene encodes CDR1 SGHRS and CDR2 YFSETQ. Here the CDR3 reads CASSVTGVLYEQYF. The CDR3 DNA is TGCGCCAGCAGCGTGACAGGGGTTTTATACGAGCAGTACTTC.

This chain's CDR3 is CASSQNPGQGPTGELFF. For the CDR3, the DNA is TGTGCCAGTAGTCAAAATCCGGGACAGGGACCCACCGGGGAGCTGTTTTTT. The chain joins TRBV19 to TRBJ2-2; 9 bases line up with TRBD1. The junction had 11 bases not matched to a gene; V was cut back by 5 bases and J by 4 bases. Germline CDR1 LNHDA, CDR2 SQIVND (reference sequence). There are 17 residues in the CDR3.